This TCR beta chain was recorded in a study of CD8 T cells in Susac syndrome. General observations from the study: An acknowledgment was made by the study that its TCR sequencing and HLA analysis involved relatively few individuals.

This clonotype was found once. What it binds is unknown. TCR beta sequencing was performed on blood CD8+ and CD4+ T cells. This CDR3 spans 18 amino acids. Unmatched junction bases numbered 12, after V lost 5 bases and J lost 1 base. RNA amounts of roughly 0.45 to 1 ug underwent reverse transcription with random hexamers. The authors amplified TCR beta CDR3 across 54 Vbeta and 13 Jbeta using immunoSEQ multiplex PCR. TCRdb fed the immunoSEQ multiplex PCR reads into MiXCR, producing one record per CDR3 protein. The table lists 100,000 to 150,000 distinct CDR3 sequences, 65% to 90% of them singletons. This receptor was taken from a human donor with multiple sclerosis. V and J are TRBV12-3 or TRBV12-4 and TRBJ1-2; the match to TRBD1 covers 11 bases. Specimen: CD8+ T cells from PBMCs. CDR3 loop: CASSTLAGQGADNYGYTF. Here the CDR3 DNA reads TGTGCCAGCAGTACACTCGCCGGACAGGGGGCCGATAACTATGGCTACACCTTC.